The sequence of this T cell receptor (beta chain) was determined in a study of cytomegalovirus exposure and HLA in healthy donors. Points from the study as a whole: Serostatus for CMV was the only available immune exposure information. When a later analysis compared HLA-associated TCR beta chains with equally common others, the HLA-associated chains turned out to be more clonally expanded and to have lower generation probabilities.

The CDR3 contains 14 residues. Trimming stripped 8 bases from V and 3 bases from J, with 13 bases between. Healthy bone marrow donors made up the donors. With 60 Vbeta and 13 Jbeta primers, the PCR was carried out. As handled by the study authors: Among the unique TCR beta chains that a later analysis counted, about 86 million in all, about 12 million were shared. TCRdb's table, derived via immunoSEQ multiplex PCR, lists solely in-frame clones and lacks some. V, J and clone size are taken as reported in that table, and D and trimming were inferred from the DNA itself. There are roughly 200,000 clones in the sample; approximately 79% occur only once, and about 1.7% lies in the top ten. Notes on this clone: What it recognizes is unknown.

This chain links TRBV23-1 with TRBJ2-2, with D uncertain. TRBV23-1 carries the ORF label, with uncertain function. This TCR was recovered from a man in his forties or fifties in good health and CMV-seronegative. Input material: PBMCs. CDR3 protein: CASGDLWDTGELFF. The CDR3 nucleotides read TGCGCCAGCGGCGACTTGTGGGACACCGGGGAGCTGTTTTTT.